These 26 T cell receptor beta chains were all obtained from the same sample, sequenced in a study of CD8 T cells in ankylosing spondylitis. TCRdb re-called the 5' RACE reads through MiXCR, storing one row per CDR3 protein. Here the sample spans 380,000 or so distinct CDR3 sequences, approximately 20% being singletons. What was sequenced was blood, either unsorted or a sorted T cell fraction (not recorded which). Source of these receptors: a male donor with ankylosing spondylitis or in good health (not recorded which).

The chain links TRBV15 to TRBJ2-3; TRBD1 might be the D (6 bases). Per germline, CDR1 LNHNV and CDR2 YYDKDF (reference sequence). The ends were cut back, 3 bases at V and 0 bases at J, with 19 bases in the middle. The CDR3 runs 18 residues. The CDR3 spells CATSSGRGGFPSTDTQYF. The CDR3 bases are TGTGCCACCAGCAGCGGCAGGGGCGGATTTCCAAGCACAGATACGCAGTATTTT. Combining the CDR3 with reference TRBV15 and TRBJ2-3 gives the whole variable domain DAMVIQNPRYQVTQFGKPVTLSCSQTLNHNVMYWYQQKSSQAPKLLFHYYDKDFNNEADTPDNFQSRRPNTSFCFLDIRSPGLGDTAMYLCATSSGRGGFPSTDTQYFGPGTRLTVL.

The V and J genes are TRBV4-1 and TRBJ1-1, with TRBD1 as a possible D gene (5 bases). The CDR3 is 15 amino acids. V was clipped by 1 base and J by 5 bases, with 14 bases between them. Germline loops: CDR1 MGHRA, CDR2 YSYEKL. CDR3 sequence: CASSQVGGRGTEAFF. In DNA, the CDR3 is TGCGCCAGCAGCCAAGTGGGGGGGAGGGGAACTGAAGCTTTCTTT.

The chain combines TRBV7-9 with TRBJ1-2; tentatively, D is TRBD1 (5 bases). Deletions cut 1 base from V and 4 bases from J, with 13 bases between. CDR3 length: 15 residues. CDR1 and CDR2 (germline): SEHNR, FQNEAQ (reference sequence). CDR3 DNA sequence: TGTGCCAGCAGCTTAGTGCTTACAGGCTTCTATGGCTACACCTTC. This encodes CASSLVLTGFYGYTF.

The chain carries TRBV7-8 and TRBJ2-1; 9 bases fit TRBD1. This CDR3 region has 14 residues. The germline V gene has CDR1 SGHVS and CDR2 FQNEAQ. V shed 5 bases, J shed 10 bases, and the junction held 9 bases outside the gene matches. The CDR3 bases are TGTGCCAGCAGCCCAGGGACAGGGCATCAAGAGCAGTTCTTC. It specifies CASSPGTGHQEQFF.

This clonotype was seen more than once but under ten times. The chain couples TRBV20-1 to TRBJ2-1; D tentatively fits TRBD1 or TRBD2 (6 bases each). The germline CDR1 and CDR2 sequences are DFQATT and SNEGSKA (reference sequence). This CDR3 spans 11 amino acids. The germline V and J ends were trimmed by 6 bases and 10 bases, with 13 bases remaining between them. The CDR3 spells CSAQVGGEQFF. CDR3 sequence (DNA): TGCAGTGCCCAGGTGGGGGGCGAGCAGTTCTTC.

The chain has TRBV18 and TRBJ2-1; 8 nucleotides match TRBD1. Trimming took 2 bases from V and 0 from J; bases not matched to a gene: 3. The CDR3 sequence is 16 residues long. Germline CDR1 reads KGHSH; CDR2 reads LQKENI. CDR3 sequence reads: CASSPTQGASYNEQFF. The CDR3 DNA follows: TGTGCCAGCTCACCAACCCAGGGGGCCTCCTACAATGAGCAGTTCTTC.

This sequence joins TRBV4-2 and TRBJ2-2; 7 bases line up with TRBD2. Germline V gene sequence: CDR1 LGHNA, CDR2 YNFKEQ. This CDR3 is built from 15 residues. V lost 2 bases and J lost 5; bases outside the gene matches: 5. DNA of the CDR3: TGTGCCAGCAGCCAAAAGCGGGGTGGGACCGGGGAGCTGTTTTTT. It codes for CASSQKRGGTGELFF.

This chain uses TRBV27 with TRBJ2-7, with 10 bases aligning to TRBD2. This CDR3 has 14 amino acids. Germline values: CDR1 MNHEY, CDR2 SMNVEV (reference sequence). After removal of 2 bases from V and 8 bases from J, the junction contained 6 bases not matched to a gene. This chain's CDR3 is CASSLSGLAVKQYF. DNA of the CDR3: TGTGCCAGCAGTTTAAGCGGACTAGCGGTGAAGCAGTACTTC.

V gene TRBV11-2 combines with J gene TRBJ2-7; possibly TRBD1 for D (5 bases). There are 14 residues in the CDR3. The germline CDR1 and CDR2 sequences are SGHAT and FQNNGV. V lost 1 base and J 5 bases, leaving 12 bases between the germline ends. The CDR3 region has the DNA TGTGCCAGCAGCTTAGTTCCAGGGATAAACGAGCAGTACTTC. Amino acids: CASSLVPGINEQYF. Supplemented by reference TRBV11-2 and TRBJ2-7, the full variable domain reads EAGVAQSPRYKIIEKRQSVAFWCNPISGHATLYWYQQILGQGPKLLIQFQNNGVVDDSQLPKDRFSAERLKGVDSTLKIQPAKLEDSAVYLCASSLVPGINEQYFGPGTRLTVT.

This clonotype has just a few counts. The rearrangement links TRBV15 to TRBJ2-3; D uncertain. The CDR3 is 14 amino acids. Germline values: CDR1 LNHNV, CDR2 YYDKDF (reference sequence). Between the trimmed V and J ends, which lost 0 bases and 1 base, there was a span of 5 bases. The CDR3 is CATSRDGGTDTQYF. CDR3 nucleotide sequence: TGTGCCACCAGCAGAGATGGGGGCACAGATACGCAGTATTTT.

The V and J genes are TRBV27 and TRBJ2-2; 8 nucleotides match TRBD1. J lost 0 bases, V lost 6 bases, and 3 bases had no gene match. Germline-derived CDR1 and CDR2 are MNHEY and SMNVEV (reference sequence). CDR3 size: 15 residues. The DNA of the CDR3 is TGTGCCAGCAGGGCGACAGGGGCGAACACCGGGGAGCTGTTTTTT. Its translation: CASRATGANTGELFF.

The chain carries TRBV4-1 and TRBJ2-2; the match to TRBD1 covers 7 bases. The CDR3 covers 17 residues. The trim removed 4 bases at V and 3 bases at J, leaving 11 bases unmatched. The germline gives CDR1 MGHRA, CDR2 YSYEKL. CDR3 residues: CASSLLTGVPDTGELFF. In DNA form, the CDR3 reads TGCGCCAGCAGCCTCCTAACAGGGGTACCAGACACCGGGGAGCTGTTTTTT.

This chain joins TRBV12-3 or TRBV12-4 and TRBJ2-5; tentative D call: TRBD2 (6 bases). CDR3 length: 13 residues. Deletions cut 6 bases from V and 5 bases from J, with 13 bases between. In nucleotides, the CDR3 is TGTGCCAGCAGGGCCGACAGCGGGGAGACCCAGTACTTC. Translation gives CASRADSGETQYF.

The rearrangement joins TRBV4-1 to TRBJ2-1, with D perhaps matching TRBD1 (5 bases). Germline V lookup: CDR1 MGHRA, CDR2 YSYEKL. Trimming shortened V by 0 bases and J by 4 bases, and 13 bases separated the two germline ends. This CDR3 spans 16 amino acids. CDR3 region: CASSQEADRGYNEQFF. Here the CDR3 DNA reads TGCGCCAGCAGCCAAGAGGCGGATAGGGGTTACAATGAGCAGTTCTTC.

V is TRBV10-3 and J is TRBJ2-7; weak D call: TRBD2 (6 bases). Trimming stripped 3 bases from V and 2 bases from J, with 17 bases between. This CDR3 is 16 amino acids long. Germline V gives CDR1 ENHRY, CDR2 SYGVKD. The CDR3 sequence: CAISDGEALRPYEQYF. In nucleotides, the CDR3 is TGTGCCATCAGTGACGGGGAGGCGTTACGTCCCTACGAGCAGTACTTC.

The gene calls are TRBV12-3 or TRBV12-4 and TRBJ2-1, with TRBD1 identical over 11 bases. The CDR3 is 16 residues long. The V and J ends lost 6 bases and 7 bases, in that order; junction bases with no gene match: 11. The CDR3 coding sequence is TGTGCCAGCAGACAGGCTGGGGACAGGGGGTATAATGAGCAGTTCTTC. Translation gives CASRQAGDRGYNEQFF.

This clonotype occurred a few times. The chain is built from TRBV18 and TRBJ1-1; D is unresolved. This CDR3 spans 15 amino acids. Per germline, CDR1 KGHSH and CDR2 LQKENI. Deletions cut 0 bases from V and 0 bases from J, with 8 bases between. The CDR3 region has the DNA TGTGCCAGCTCACCACCAGGACGTATGAACACTGAAGCTTTCTTT. Its translation: CASSPPGRMNTEAFF.

This clonotype was detected a few times. The CDR3 coding sequence is TGCGCCAGCAGCTTGGAAGGGTTCCCAGATACGCAGTATTTT. It yields the protein CASSLEGFPDTQYF. This rearrangement joins TRBV5-1 to TRBJ2-3; D is unclear. The V gene lost 0 bases and the J gene lost 4 bases, with 9 bases spanning the gap. The CDR3 has 14 amino acids. Germline V CDR1 and CDR2: SGHRS, YFSETQ.

This clonotype was found a few times. J is TRBJ2-7 and V is TRBV5-6, with 11 bases aligning to TRBD2. The V gene's germline CDR1 is SGHDT and CDR2 YYEEEE. V gave up 4 bases and J gave up 2 bases; unmatched junction bases: 11. This CDR3 has 17 amino acids. The chain's CDR3 is CASSHGQGTSGAYEQYF. In DNA, the CDR3 is TGTGCCAGCAGCCATGGACAGGGGACTAGCGGAGCCTACGAGCAGTACTTC.

V gene TRBV7-8 combines with J gene TRBJ1-2; a weak D match, TRBD1 (5 bases). Trimming removed 2 bases at V and 4 bases at J, with 14 bases between. The V gene's germline CDR1 is SGHVS and CDR2 FQNEAQ. This CDR3 is built from 15 residues. The CDR3 sequence: CASSLHGTSTYGYTF. The CDR3 DNA reads as TGTGCCAGCAGCTTACACGGGACCTCCACCTATGGCTACACCTTC.

V and J are TRBV28 and TRBJ2-3, with D maybe TRBD2 (6 bases). V was pared by 3 bases and J by 0 bases, with 16 bases between. Germline CDR1 MDHEN, CDR2 SYDVKM. This CDR3 region has 17 residues. The CDR3: CASSLVPRGPSTDTQYF. The CDR3 DNA is TGTGCCAGCAGTTTGGTGCCGCGGGGACCCAGCACAGATACGCAGTATTTT.

This chain uses TRBV6-5 with TRBJ2-7; TRBD2 matches 12 bases. V gave up 0 bases and J gave up 4 bases; unmatched junction bases: 4. Per germline, CDR1 MNHEY and CDR2 SVGAGI. This CDR3 has 16 residues. This CDR3 reads CASSYSRTSGDYEQYF. Written as DNA, the CDR3 is TGTGCCAGCAGTTACTCCCGGACTAGCGGGGATTACGAGCAGTACTTC.

V and J are TRBV10-1 and TRBJ2-3; D unclear. Germline loops: CDR1 WNHNN, CDR2 SYGVQD (reference sequence). Trimming cost V 4 bases and J 0 bases, with 11 bases left between them. This CDR3 is built from 15 residues. CDR3 in amino acids: CASSAATTSTDTQYF. The DNA of the CDR3 is TGCGCCAGCAGTGCGGCAACAACTAGCACAGATACGCAGTATTTT.

The V and J genes are TRBV20-1 and TRBJ2-7; no definite D call. V was clipped by 8 bases and J by 0 bases, with 14 bases between them. Germline assignment: CDR1 DFQATT and CDR2 SNEGSKA (reference sequence). The CDR3 is 13 residues long. In nucleotides, the CDR3 is TGCAGTCCCCACAAGGGAAGCTCCTACGAGCAGTACTTC. Its translation is CSPHKGSSYEQYF.

V is TRBV9 and J is TRBJ2-7; D might be TRBD1 (6 bases). Germline V gene sequence: CDR1 SGDLS, CDR2 YYNGEE. The CDR3 totals 15 residues. Trimming stripped 0 bases from V and 1 base from J, with 11 bases between. The CDR3 region is CASSVEGDPSYEQYF. CDR3 coding DNA: TGTGCCAGCAGCGTAGAGGGGGACCCATCCTACGAGCAGTACTTC.

This clonotype was observed a few times. The chain uses TRBV29-1 and TRBJ2-1; 15 nucleotides line up with TRBD2. The ends lost 7 bases at V and 13 bases at J; junction bases unmatched: 11. This CDR3 has 14 amino acids. Germline V gene sequence: CDR1 SQVTM, CDR2 ANQGSEA. In nucleotides, the CDR3 is TGCAGCGCCAGGGGACTAGCGGGGGGCGTTTCCCAGTTCTTC. Its translation is CSARGLAGGVSQFF.